This paragraph reports one T cell receptor (beta chain). This specimen comes from a study of radiation and T cells in renal cell carcinoma. TCRdb's table, derived via immunoSEQ multiplex PCR, lists solely in-frame clones and lacks some. The sample holds about 86,000 clones; about 82% are singletons and the top ten take approximately 8.8%. The CDR3 is 14 residues long. Trimming took 6 bases from V and 2 from J, leaving 14 bases between them. In germline, CDR1 is SGHVS, CDR2 FQNEAQ. Time point of the sample: blood 4 weeks post-SBRT, at nephrectomy. Treatment indicated: 15 Gy SBRT to primary tumor, nephrectomy 4 weeks later. Serial blood draws occurred at baseline and 2 and 4 weeks post-SBRT. The patient's renal cell carcinoma had clear cell pathology.

The clonotype was recovered from a man aged 50-59 years with renal cell carcinoma. This sequence joins TRBV7-8 and TRBJ2-7; unclear D gene. Specimen: blood, collected from a patient whose treatment included radiotherapy and nephrectomy. The CDR3 sequence is CASSQLQRTYEQYF. Here the CDR3 DNA reads TGTGCCAGCAGTCAACTACAGAGAACCTACGAGCAGTACTTC.